Detailed here is one T cell receptor (beta chain). Its antigen is unknown. The CDR3 is 14 residues long. The trim removed 2 bases at V and 3 bases at J, leaving 4 bases unmatched. Germline values: CDR1 SGHTA, CDR2 FQGTGA. The data derive from a study of high-grade serous ovarian cancer treatment subgroups. Regarding the study as a whole: Repertoire analysis covered CDR3 alone, not CDR1 or CDR2.

Profiled with immunoSEQ multiplex PCR; TCRdb holds only in-frame clones, not every one. The repertoire has roughly 8,000 clones, 72% of them found once; the top ten carry 5.8%. Tumor tissue was taken before any definitive surgery or chemotherapy was given. This chain connects TRBV7-3 to TRBJ2-7, with TRBD1 matching 7 bases. The sequenced material came from tumor tissue. This receptor was taken from a human donor with high-grade serous ovarian cancer. DNA of the CDR3: TGTGCCAGCAGCTTAGGTGCAGGGGGCTACGAGCAGTACTTC. It is translated as CASSLGAGGYEQYF.